This entry concerns a single T cell receptor (beta chain). Its binding antigen is unknown. The record has no base qualities; no much larger clone is one base away. TCRbeta CDR3 regions were amplified from genomic DNA using the immunoSEQ Assay, a bias-controlled multiplex PCR. On the study's bioinformatics: The number of nucleated cells in each sample was estimated from the amplification of reference gene primers within the assay. To quantify the absolute abundance of each unique TCRbeta CDR3 rearrangement, sequence reads were collapsed and filtered. For each sample, productive Simpson clonality was calculated as the square root of Simpson's diversity index across productive rearrangements. Imported from immuneACCESS, the table was reduced by TCRdb to in-frame sequences with V and J called. These copies leave out some clones; in studies compared against another copy, an unresolved V gene accounts for under half, and the cause of the remainder is not known. Clone size and V and J calls were adopted from that table, with D and trimming inferred from the DNA. For this sample the table gives approximately 260,000 clones, of which about 88% were detected only once. The ten most abundant clones make up 2% to 2.5% of the sample.

This entry comes from a study of blood T cell repertoires in COVID-19 (dated by TCRdb to 2019 to 2021). With regard to the full study: The collaborator samples originated in the United States, Italy and Spain and spanned the acute and convalescent phases of COVID-19. Deeply sampled blood TCRbeta repertoires from subjects exposed to, actively infected with, or recovered from COVID-19 were included in the dataset. Where available, HLA class I and class II types were taken from metadata supplied by the sample provider and were not determined by assay-based typing. The repertoires were released in a freely available public database intended as a resource for research on the immune response to SARS-CoV-2. Samples were obtained from the ongoing ImmuneRACE study (first 160 participants) and from over a thousand subjects provided by 6 global collaborators. Nearly every sample came with metadata listing a de-identified subject ID, COVID-19 status, age in years and sex. The prospective study material was composed of cDNA or gDNA derived from T cells, B-cell-depleted T cells, or PBMCs.

Samples from volunteer blood donors who had recovered from COVID-19 were contributed by a second Seattle source. The collaborating institutions used their own protocols to collect whole blood in K2EDTA tubes. For TCRbeta analysis, collaborator samples were shipped as frozen whole blood, as isolated PBMCs, or as DNA extracted from either sample type. Per the germline V gene (reference sequence), LGHDT is the CDR1 and YNNKEL is the CDR2. V is shortened by 0 bases, J by 4 bases, and the region joining them spans 7 bases. The CDR3, cysteine through phenylalanine, is 13 amino acids long. Only the CDR3 portion is preserved as DNA: 39 bases, with reading frame beginning at the first base. Beyond this particular receptor, the publication reports: Clinical and demographic metadata were provided uncurated, with the amount varying by source and participant.

The sample was peripheral blood. Recombination linked TRBV3-1 (or the pseudogene TRBV3-2) to TRBJ2-7; a tentative D match to TRBD1 spans 6 bases. The receptor was isolated from a woman in her thirties or forties who had recovered from COVID-19. The DNA is as follows: TGTGCCAGCAGCCAAGAACAGGGTTACGAGCAGTACTTC. Translated, it gives CASSQEQGYEQYF.